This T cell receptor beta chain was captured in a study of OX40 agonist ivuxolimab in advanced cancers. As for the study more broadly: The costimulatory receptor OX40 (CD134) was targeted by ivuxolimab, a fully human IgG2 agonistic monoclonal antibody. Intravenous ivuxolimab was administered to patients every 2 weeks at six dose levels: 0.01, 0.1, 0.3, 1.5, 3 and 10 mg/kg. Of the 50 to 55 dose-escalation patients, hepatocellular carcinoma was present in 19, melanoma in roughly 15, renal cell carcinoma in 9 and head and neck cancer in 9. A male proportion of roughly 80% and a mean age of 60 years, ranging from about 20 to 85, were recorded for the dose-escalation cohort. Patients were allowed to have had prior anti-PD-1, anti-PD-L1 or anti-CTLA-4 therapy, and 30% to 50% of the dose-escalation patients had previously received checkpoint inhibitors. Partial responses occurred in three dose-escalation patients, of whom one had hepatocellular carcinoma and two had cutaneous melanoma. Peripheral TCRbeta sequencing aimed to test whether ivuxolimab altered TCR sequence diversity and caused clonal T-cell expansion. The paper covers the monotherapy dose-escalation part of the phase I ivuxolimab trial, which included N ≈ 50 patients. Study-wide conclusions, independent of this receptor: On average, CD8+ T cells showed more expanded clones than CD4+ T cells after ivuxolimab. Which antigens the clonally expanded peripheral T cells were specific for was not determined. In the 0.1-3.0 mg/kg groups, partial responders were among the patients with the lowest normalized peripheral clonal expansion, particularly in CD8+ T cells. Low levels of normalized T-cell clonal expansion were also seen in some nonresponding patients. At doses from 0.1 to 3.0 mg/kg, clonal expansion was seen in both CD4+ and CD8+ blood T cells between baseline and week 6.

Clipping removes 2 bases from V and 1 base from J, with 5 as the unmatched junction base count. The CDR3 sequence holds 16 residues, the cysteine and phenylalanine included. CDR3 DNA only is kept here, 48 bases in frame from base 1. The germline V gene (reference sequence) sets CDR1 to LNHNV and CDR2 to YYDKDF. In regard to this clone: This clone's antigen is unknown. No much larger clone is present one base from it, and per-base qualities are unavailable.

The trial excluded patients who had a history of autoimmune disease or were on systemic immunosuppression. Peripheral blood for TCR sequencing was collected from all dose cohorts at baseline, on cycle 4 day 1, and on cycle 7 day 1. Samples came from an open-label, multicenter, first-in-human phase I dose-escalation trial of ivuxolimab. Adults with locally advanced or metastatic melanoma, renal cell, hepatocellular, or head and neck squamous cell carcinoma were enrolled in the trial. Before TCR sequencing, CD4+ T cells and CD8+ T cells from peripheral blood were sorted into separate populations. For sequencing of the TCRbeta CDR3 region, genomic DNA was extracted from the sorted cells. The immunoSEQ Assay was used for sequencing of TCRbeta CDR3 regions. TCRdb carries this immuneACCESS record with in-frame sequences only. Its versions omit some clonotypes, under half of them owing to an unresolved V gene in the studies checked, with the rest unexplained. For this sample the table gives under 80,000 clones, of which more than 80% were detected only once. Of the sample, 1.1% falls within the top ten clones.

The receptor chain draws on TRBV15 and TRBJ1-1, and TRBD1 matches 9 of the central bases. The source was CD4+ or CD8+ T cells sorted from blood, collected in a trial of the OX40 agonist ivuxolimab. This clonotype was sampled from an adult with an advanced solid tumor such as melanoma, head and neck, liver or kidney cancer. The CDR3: CATSRSPGQGNTEAFF. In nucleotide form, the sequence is TGTGCCACCAGCAGATCCCCGGGACAGGGGAACACTGAAGCTTTCTTT.